This record looks at one T cell receptor beta chain sequence and its context. Original handling: For nucleated cells, counts were estimated from reference gene primer amplification. The table came from immunoSEQ multiplex PCR; TCRdb's copy has only in-frame clones and leaves some out. That table gives V, J and clone size, and the DNA gave D and trimming. The sample shows roughly 380,000 clones, around 90% of them seen only once. The record originates from a study of blood T cell repertoires in COVID-19. About the study: Whether acute or convalescent, the COVID-19 samples came from the United States, Italy and Spain. T cells, B-cell-depleted T cells, or PBMCs provided the cDNA or gDNA that served as material.

The CDR3 covers 15 residues. From germline, CDR1 is LGHDT and CDR2 YNNKEL (reference sequence). V dropped 4 bases and J dropped 5 bases, with 17 bases sitting between them. Patients at the Seattle site were enrolled during active infection and followed longitudinally. The chain recombines TRBV3-1 (or the pseudogene TRBV3-2) with TRBJ1-1, with D hard to call. The sample consisted of peripheral blood. This TCR came from an older woman with COVID-19, enrolled during active disease. The DNA for the CDR3 is TGTGCCAGCAGCCTCCCCGGAGGCTCGGGGACTGAAGCTTTCTTT. Its protein product is CASSLPGGSGTEAFF.